This is a list of T cell receptor beta chains from one sample in a study of T-cell memory formation after mild COVID-19. TCRdb reanalysed the 5' RACE reads using MiXCR and keeps one entry per CDR3 protein. The repertoire holds 530,000 or so distinct CDR3 sequences, with around 16% as singletons. The sequenced sample consisted of PBMCs or a T cell subset sorted from them (not recorded which). The receptors come from an adult woman who had mild COVID-19 (a few samples of this study predate the infection). Cell type and time point are not known. Each CDR3 is given with its conserved first and last residue. The D gene is left open where the match is weak. Clone size, where shown, is once, few, many, or a class for clones that have expanded.

>TRBJ1-1|NA|TRBV29-1|NA
TGCAGCGTTCAAGCAGGGGTGGCTGAAGCTTTCTTT
CSVQAGVAEAFF
>TRBJ1-4|few|TRBV6-1|NA
TGTGCTATCCTGGGTGGTACGTGGAGGACTAATGAAAAACTGTTTTTT
CAILGGTWRTNEKLFF
>TRBJ1-5|NA|TRBV24-1|NA
TGTGCCACCAGTGGAGCTTACGAGAGTCAGCCCCAGCATTTT
CATSGAYESQPQHF
>TRBJ1-1|NA|TRBV10-3|TRBD1
TGTGCCATTGGGACAGCCCCATCCCAATTT
CAIGTAPSQF
>TRBJ1-1|NA|TRBV11-2|TRBD1
TGTGCCAGCAGTCCGGACAGGGCACAAGCTTTCTTT
CASSPDRAQAFF
>TRBJ1-1|NA|TRBV5-1|NA
TGCGCCAGCAGCTTGGAGAAGGCGTTGAACACTGAAGCTTTCTTT
CASSLEKALNTEAFF
>TRBJ2-7|few|TRBV4-1|NA
TGCGCCAGCAGCCGAGGAGGGGGGAACGAGCAGTACTTC
CASSRGGGNEQYF
>TRBJ2-7|NA|TRBV10-3|TRBD2
TGTGCCATCAGTCGGGAAGCGGGAGGGTCCTACGAGCAGTACTTC
CAISREAGGSYEQYF
>TRBJ2-1|NA|TRBV18|NA
TGTGCCAGCTCACCACGCCAGGGAAGCCCAATACGCAATGAGCAGTTCTTC
CASSPRQGSPIRNEQFF
>TRBJ2-7|many|TRBV7-2|NA
TGTGCCAGCAGCTTATTTCTCTCTCTCGAGCAGTACTTC
CASSLFLSLEQYF
>TRBJ1-1|NA|TRBV6-5|NA
TGTGCCAGCAGTTACTGGGAGATGGGTGAAGCTTTCTTT
CASSYWEMGEAFF
>TRBJ2-2|few|TRBV7-8|NA
TGTGCCAGCAGCTTTTCTAACAAGGCGAACACCGGGGAGCTGTTTTTT
CASSFSNKANTGELFF
>TRBJ2-5|NA|TRBV5-1|TRBD1
TGCGCCAGCAGAAGAACCACAGGGGCCCAGTACTTC
CASRRTTGAQYF
>TRBJ2-2|few|TRBV20-1|TRBD2
TGCAGTGCTAGACCCACAAGCCAGCGGGGGGGCGGGGAGCTGTTTTTT
CSARPTSQRGGGELFF
>TRBJ1-5|many|TRBV7-9|NA
TGTGCCAGCAGCTTAGGGACGGGAGTTAATCAGCCCCAGCATTTT
CASSLGTGVNQPQHF
>TRBJ2-1|NA|TRBV24-1|NA
TGTGCCACCAGTGACCCCGTGGAGGGTAGGACCTACAATGAGCAGTTCTTC
CATSDPVEGRTYNEQFF
>TRBJ2-6|few|TRBV19|NA
TGTGCCAGTACCCATCGGGAGACCTCTGGGGCCAACGTCCTGACTTTC
CASTHRETSGANVLTF
>TRBJ2-5|NA|TRBV19|TRBD1
TGTGCCAGTAGTCAACAGGACAGGTCGACGACCCAGTACTTC
CASSQQDRSTTQYF
>TRBJ2-3|NA|TRBV3-1|NA
TGTGCCAGCAGCCAAGCCGGCCTAGCCGGGGATACGCAGTATTTT
CASSQAGLAGDTQYF
>TRBJ2-1|few|TRBV29-1|TRBD2
TGCAGCGTTGGGAGAAGCGGGAGGGTAGAGGAGCAGTTCTTC
CSVGRSGRVEEQFF
>TRBJ2-7|NA|TRBV7-2|TRBD2
TGTGCCAGCAGCTTAGTTGTGAGCGGGGGGACGACGGAGCAGTACTTC
CASSLVVSGGTTEQYF
>TRBJ2-3|few|TRBV11-3|NA
TGTGCCAGCAGCCCTCGGAGCACCGGTGGCACAGATACGCAGTATTTT
CASSPRSTGGTDTQYF
>TRBJ2-4|NA|TRBV5-1|TRBD2
TGCGCCAGCAGCGCCGCGGGAGGAGGAGCCAAAAACATTCAGTACTTC
CASSAAGGGAKNIQYF
>TRBJ2-5|few|TRBV7-2|TRBD2
TGTGCCAGCAGCTTAGGCTCGGGGGGTAGCGGGAGAGAGACCCAGTACTTC
CASSLGSGGSGRETQYF
>TRBJ1-1|NA|TRBV20-1|NA
TGCAGTGCTAGAGTAAAGGGGTGGGCTGAAGCTTTCTTT
CSARVKGWAEAFF
>TRBJ2-1|NA|TRBV15|NA
TGTGCCACCAGCAGACTAGCGAACTACAATGAGCAGTTCTTC
CATSRLANYNEQFF
>TRBJ1-1|NA|TRBV7-2|NA
TGTGCCAGCAGGCTAGGTGGGCAGCGGGCCCTTGAAGCTTTCTTT
CASRLGGQRALEAFF
>TRBJ2-1|NA|TRBV30|NA
TGTGCCTGGGGAAACCTAAGAACTAGAAATGAGCAGTTCTTC
CAWGNLRTRNEQFF
>TRBJ1-5|few|TRBV20-1|NA
TGCAGTGCTAAGGTCGGAAATCAGCCCCAGCATTTT
CSAKVGNQPQHF
>TRBJ2-6|NA|TRBV12-3/TRBV12-4|NA
TGTGCCAGCAGTTTCCTTGACAGGCTTAAGGCCGGGGCCAACGTCCTGACTTTC
CASSFLDRLKAGANVLTF
>TRBJ2-7|few|TRBV9|NA
TGTGCCAGCAGCGTAGAGGCAGGGGAAGGGGAAAGGCAGTACTTC
CASSVEAGEGERQYF
>TRBJ2-2|few|TRBV7-8|TRBD1
TGTGCCAGCAGCGCAGGACAGGGTGGAACCGGGGAGCTGTTTTTT
CASSAGQGGTGELFF
>TRBJ1-5|NA|TRBV20-1|NA
TGCAGTGCTAGAGGGACAACAGGAGTCAATCAGCCCCAGCATTTT
CSARGTTGVNQPQHF
>TRBJ2-3|NA|TRBV7-9|TRBD2
TGTGCCAGCAGCTTAGCAGGGCTAGCGGATAGCACAGATACGCAGTATTTT
CASSLAGLADSTDTQYF
>TRBJ2-1|few|TRBV5-1|TRBD2
TGCGCCAGCAGTCGACTAGCGGGTCCTCAGGCGAGATACAATGAGCAGTTCTTC
CASSRLAGPQARYNEQFF
>TRBJ1-1|many|TRBV12-3/TRBV12-4|TRBD1
TGTGCCAGCCGAACAGGGGTCACTGAAGCTTTCTTT
CASRTGVTEAFF
>TRBJ2-3|medium-sized|TRBV5-1|NA
TGCGCCAGCAGCCGAAGGACTATCACAGATACGCAGTATTTT
CASSRRTITDTQYF
>TRBJ1-1|few|TRBV27|TRBD1
TGTGCCAGCAGTATAGTACAGGGGCTAAACACTGAAGCTTTCTTT
CASSIVQGLNTEAFF
>TRBJ2-7|NA|TRBV29-1|NA
TGCAGCGTTGATGATGCAGGGGCCTACGAGCAGTACTTC
CSVDDAGAYEQYF
>TRBJ2-7|NA|TRBV12-3/TRBV12-4|TRBD2
TGTGCCAGCAGCGGGACTAGCGGGAAGCACGAGCAGTACTTC
CASSGTSGKHEQYF
>TRBJ2-5|NA|TRBV2|NA
TGTGCCAGCTGGGACCGGGGAGAGACCCAGTACTTC
CASWDRGETQYF
>TRBJ1-4|NA|TRBV5-5|NA
TGTGCCAGCAGCTGGGGACGGGGCAATGAAAAACTGTTTTTT
CASSWGRGNEKLFF
>TRBJ1-4|NA|TRBV4-3|NA
TGCGCCAGCAGCCCCGGGACGTTTAATGAAAAACTGTTTTTT
CASSPGTFNEKLFF
>TRBJ1-1|NA|TRBV7-9|NA
TGTGCCAGCAGAGGGGGGCACGGGACGTTTTTT
CASRGGHGTFF
>TRBJ2-3|NA|TRBV20-1|NA
TGCAGTGCTAGAGTTAGACCCACCCAAACGTTCACAGATACGCAGTATTTT
CSARVRPTQTFTDTQYF
>TRBJ2-5|few|TRBV5-1|NA
TGCGCCAGCAGCTTTTTAGGACTACCTCAAGAGACCCAGTACTTC
CASSFLGLPQETQYF
>TRBJ1-2|NA|TRBV25-1|TRBD1
TGTGCCAGCAGCCCCCAGGGGGCGCGGAATGGCTACACCTTC
CASSPQGARNGYTF
>TRBJ2-1|few|TRBV4-1|NA
TGCGCCAGCAGCCGAGTGACAGGATTCAACCATGAGCAGTTCTTC
CASSRVTGFNHEQFF
>TRBJ2-3|NA|TRBV29-1|NA
TGCAGCGTTGACCAGGGTCGTCGCGCGCAGTATTTT
CSVDQGRRAQYF
>TRBJ1-3|few|TRBV30|TRBD1
TGTGCCTGTCCTGCCCGGGACAGGGGGTGGAACACCATATATTTT
CACPARDRGWNTIYF
>TRBJ2-3|NA|TRBV7-9|NA
TGTGCCAGCAGCTTTCTGTCTATAAGAGCCCTAGGGGTCGCAGATACGCAGTATTTT
CASSFLSIRALGVADTQYF
>TRBJ2-7|NA|TRBV19|TRBD1
TGTGCCAGTAGTGTTACCGGGACAGGGGCCTACGAGCAGTACTTC
CASSVTGTGAYEQYF
>TRBJ2-7|few|TRBV20-1|TRBD2
TGCAGTGCTGGGACTAGTAACGAGCAGTACTTC
CSAGTSNEQYF
>TRBJ2-7|NA|TRBV7-2|NA
TGTGCCAGCAGCAGACGCGGGTTCGTGGATCAGTACTTC
CASSRRGFVDQYF